Below, 9 T cell receptor beta chains from the same sample are listed, as sequenced in a study of T cells in Graves' hyperthyroidism and ophthalmopathy (dated by TCRdb to about 2019). Library prep was done by multiplex PCR. The sequencing machine was an Illumina HiSeq 2000. TCR beta CDR3 regions were amplified from RNA transcripts. A first-round RT-PCR of the TCR CDR3 used the HTBI primer set with the Qiagen OneStep RT-PCR kit. Through fastp at Q25 and MiXCR, TCRdb rebuilt clones from the public reads, retaining in-frame beta chains. Every entry covers one CDR3 protein and lists the most common genes and DNA from its rows. The sample contains 750,000 to 900,000 distinct CDR3 sequences, approximately 40% of them found a single time. The ten top clones hold 8.9% of the sample. The sample consisted of blood. These receptors all come from a man in his late teens or twenties with Graves' hyperthyroidism.

This clonotype was observed many times. This chain uses TRBV7-8 with TRBJ2-5; a weak D match, TRBD1 (6 bases). Trimming removed 5 bases at V and 0 bases at J, with 13 bases between. The CDR3 spans 15 residues. Germline CDR1 SGHVS, CDR2 FQNEAQ. This CDR3 is CASSGARGNQETQYF. The CDR3 nucleotides read TGTGCCAGCAGCGGTGCCAGGGGAAACCAAGAGACCCAGTACTTC.

This sequence joins TRBV5-1 and TRBJ1-2, with D possibly TRBD1 on 6 matching bases. The germline V and J ends were trimmed by 0 bases and 3 bases, with 15 bases remaining between them. The CDR3 has 16 amino acids. Germline CDR1 SGHRS, CDR2 YFSETQ. The CDR3, as DNA: TGCGCCAGCAGCTTGGGGTCGACAGGAAGAGACTATGGCTACACCTTC. Its protein product is CASSLGSTGRDYGYTF.

This clonotype was seen ten or more times. V gene TRBV7-9 combines with J gene TRBJ2-2; D is undetermined. V was shortened by 3 bases and J by 5 bases, with 4 bases between the two germline ends. CDR1 and CDR2 from the germline V gene are SEHNR and FQNEAQ (reference sequence). The CDR3 is made up of 12 amino acids. The CDR3 DNA reads TGTGCCAGCAGCTTTAAGACCGGGGAGCTGTTTTTT. Its protein product is CASSFKTGELFF.

This clonotype has a count of ten or more. In DNA form, the CDR3 reads TGTGCCATCAGTTCGGGGGTCGGGGACACTGAAGCTTTCTTT. This translates into CAISSGVGDTEAFF. This chain joins TRBV10-3 and TRBJ1-1; TRBD1 might be the D (5 bases). The CDR3 has 14 amino acids. V gave up 5 bases and J gave up 3 bases, with 13 bases separating them. Germline V gene lookup returns CDR1 ENHRY and CDR2 SYGVKD.

This clonotype was seen a few times. V is TRBV5-1 and J is TRBJ2-7, with 9 bases aligning to TRBD2. Germline values: CDR1 SGHRS, CDR2 YFSETQ. V dropped 3 bases and J dropped 0; count of bases not matched to a gene: 4. This CDR3 is 15 amino acids long. The CDR3: CASSSGLASSYEQYF. As DNA, the CDR3 is TGCGCCAGCAGCTCTGGACTAGCGAGCTCCTACGAGCAGTACTTC.

The rearrangement links TRBV7-9 to TRBJ1-1, with D possibly TRBD1 on 6 matching bases. The CDR3 has 16 amino acids. V lost 5 bases and J lost 8, with 24 bases in between. Germline loops: CDR1 SEHNR, CDR2 FQNEAQ (reference sequence). The chain's CDR3 is CASSQKRDNYGGEAFF. The CDR3 bases are TGTGCCAGCAGCCAAAAGAGGGACAACTACGGAGGGGAAGCTTTCTTT.

This clonotype has ten or more counts. This sequence joins TRBV20-1 and TRBJ1-1; a weak D match, TRBD1 (5 bases). This CDR3 is 12 amino acids long. V lost 3 bases to trimming and J lost 4 bases, with 9 bases between them. Looked up from germline, CDR1 is DFQATT and CDR2 is SNEGSKA (reference sequence). The CDR3: CSARQGGTEAFF. The DNA of the CDR3 is TGCAGTGCTAGGCAGGGCGGCACTGAAGCTTTCTTT.

This clonotype was observed at least ten times. This chain joins TRBV2 and TRBJ1-6, with unresolved D. The CDR3 runs to 11 residues. CDR1 SNHLY and CDR2 FYNNEI come from the germline V gene. V was clipped by 8 bases and J by 12 bases, with 11 bases between them. The CDR3 DNA reads as TGTGCCAGCCAAGCAGAGGGACCCCTCCACTTT. Translating it yields CASQAEGPLHF.

The V and J genes are TRBV7-2 and TRBJ2-7; 8 nucleotides agree with TRBD2. The CDR3 totals 15 residues. V trimming: 5 bases; J trimming: 5 bases; junction bases outside the gene matches: 11. The V gene's germline CDR1 is SGHTA and CDR2 FQGNSA. CDR3 DNA sequence: TGTGCCAGCAGCCCCTCTAGCGGGTCTGGGAACGAGCAGTACTTC. It is translated as CASSPSSGSGNEQYF.